This T cell receptor beta chain was obtained from a study of cytomegalovirus exposure and HLA in healthy donors. As for the study in general: Prior work identified around 120 million unique TCR beta sequences in 190 million or so T cells. General study points: Most TCR beta V segments were productive about 90% or about 30% of the time in an earlier analysis. CMV antigen specificity was confirmed in vitro for a few CMV-associated chains. Later analysis found that TCR beta chains associated with HLA were more clonally expanded than other, equally common chains.

CDR3 length: 14 amino acids. Trimming stripped 5 bases from V and 3 bases from J, with 13 bases between. Germline V gene sequence: CDR1 SEHNR, CDR2 FQNEAQ (reference sequence). The primer mix had 60 Vbeta and 13 Jbeta primers. Profiling relied on immunoSEQ multiplex PCR, and the TCRdb table lists in-frame clones only, not all of them. The table lists around 120,000 clones, about 68% of them singletons. Concerning this clone itself: Its antigen is unidentified.

This chain links TRBV7-9 with TRBJ2-5, with a tentative D call TRBD1 (6 bases). This receptor was identified in a middle-aged woman in good health and CMV-seropositive. Sequenced material: PBMCs. The CDR3 spells CASSPGQRKETQYF. DNA of the CDR3: TGTGCCAGCAGCCCCGGACAGCGTAAAGAGACCCAGTACTTC.